This T cell receptor (beta chain) was retrieved from a study of blood T cell repertoires in COVID-19. Study-wide background: COVID-19 samples, acute and convalescent, were from the United States, Italy and Spain. In each case, the material was cDNA or gDNA derived from T cells, B-cell-depleted T cells, or PBMCs.

This CDR3 contains 14 residues. The germline CDR1 and CDR2 sequences are KGHSH and LQKENI. After removal of 5 bases from V and 4 bases from J, the junction contained 7 bases not matched to a gene. Per the study methods: Amplification from reference gene primers served as the basis for estimated nucleated cell counts. Using immunoSEQ multiplex PCR, the repertoire was profiled, and TCRdb retains in-frame clones only, with some absent. That table is the source of V, J and clone size, and D and trimming were worked out from the DNA. This sample carries about 110,000 clones, about three quarters of them seen once, and the ten largest clones take 4.3%.

Sequenced input: peripheral blood. The gene calls are TRBV18 and TRBJ1-1; 7 bases are shared with TRBD1. The clonotype comes from a man in his 70s with acute or convalescent COVID-19. CDR3 DNA: TGTGCCAGCTCATTCGACAGGGACGTCACTGAAGCTTTCTTT. This sequence encodes CASSFDRDVTEAFF.